One and the same sample provided the 29 T cell receptor beta chains below, sequenced in a study of T cell clones after liver transplantation. Sequencing used immunoSEQ multiplex PCR; TCRdb keeps in-frame clones, though not all of them. Seen here are some 57,000 clones, around 70% observed once, and the top ten hold around 9.1%. The sequencing used CD4+ T cells from blood, collected at the 22-month timepoint. Receptors were obtained from a human patient who received a liver transplant. Some T cells could come from the graft donor.

The rearrangement joins TRBV30 to TRBJ2-7, with D tentatively TRBD1 or TRBD2 (7 bases each). CDR1 GTSNPN and CDR2 SVGIG come from the germline V gene (reference sequence). The CDR3 is 13 amino acids. V was cut by 0 bases and J by 6 bases, with 12 bases left in between. Written as DNA, the CDR3 is TGTGCCTGGAGTGTAGCCAGGGGGGGCGAGCAGTACTTC. Translating it yields CAWSVARGGEQYF.

This clone was observed a few times. The chain uses TRBV5-1 and TRBJ2-5, with D hard to call. The V end was cut by 0 bases, the J end by 0 bases, with 0 bases between. The CDR3 length is 12 residues. The germline gives CDR1 SGHRS, CDR2 YFSETQ. CDR3 amino acids: CASSLDQETQYF. DNA of the CDR3: TGCGCCAGCAGCTTGGACCAAGAGACCCAGTACTTC.

This chain uses TRBV5-5 with TRBJ2-2; TRBD1 or TRBD2 may be the D gene (5 bases each). This CDR3 region has 16 residues. Germline assignment: CDR1 SGHKS and CDR2 YYEKEE (reference sequence). The ends were cut back, 4 bases at V and 4 bases at J, with 17 bases in the middle. CDR3 sequence (DNA): TGTGCCAGCAGCCTACGTAACCGGGACCCCACCGGGGAGCTGTTTTTT. It codes for CASSLRNRDPTGELFF. The whole variable domain, filled in from reference TRBV5-5 and TRBJ2-2, reads DAGVTQSPTHLIKTRGQQVTLRCSPISGHKSVSWYQQVLGQGPQFIFQYYEKEERGRGNFPDRFSARQFPNYSSELNVNALLLGDSALYLCASSLRNRDPTGELFFGEGSRLTVL.

This clone was seen a few times. J is TRBJ2-2 and V is TRBV9, with D tentatively TRBD1 (7 bases). The germline gives CDR1 SGDLS, CDR2 YYNGEE. The ends were cut back, 3 bases at V and 8 bases at J, with 14 bases in the middle. The CDR3 length is 14 residues. The CDR3: CASSAPRGAGELFF. The CDR3 DNA sequence: TGTGCCAGCAGCGCCCCCAGGGGGGCGGGGGAGCTGTTTTTT.

The chain combines TRBV6-5 with TRBJ2-2; D unclear. Germline CDR1 and CDR2: MNHEY and SVGAGI. V was shortened by 1 base and J by 4 bases, with 7 bases between the two germline ends. The CDR3 runs 14 residues. CDR3 region: CASSYWVSTGELFF. The CDR3 region has the DNA TGTGCCAGCAGTTACTGGGTTAGCACCGGGGAGCTGTTTTTT.

The chain is built from TRBV10-3 and TRBJ2-3; TRBD1 or TRBD2 may be the D gene (5 bases each). Germline V gene sequence: CDR1 ENHRY, CDR2 SYGVKD. The CDR3 is 14 residues long. V was cut by 4 bases and J by 6 bases, with 14 bases left in between. Written as DNA, the CDR3 is TGTGCCATCAGTGGCAGGGAGAATGAGGATACGCAGTATTTT. Residues: CAISGRENEDTQYF.

The rearrangement uses TRBV9 and TRBJ1-2, with unresolved D. CDR3 length equals 13 residues. Trimming pared 0 bases from V and 5 bases from J, leaving 8 bases between. From germline, CDR1 is SGDLS and CDR2 YYNGEE. The CDR3 nucleotides are TGTGCCAGCAGCGTAGTGGATGCATATGGCTACACCTTC. Residues: CASSVVDAYGYTF.

This clone has a handful of counts. The chain carries TRBV25-1 and TRBJ2-7; 7 bases are shared with TRBD1. Unmatched junction bases numbered 10, after V lost 2 bases and J lost 3 bases. Germline values: CDR1 MGHDK, CDR2 SYGVNS. This CDR3 has 16 residues. The CDR3 protein is CASSEGYRGNYYEQYF. CDR3 sequence (DNA): TGTGCCAGCAGTGAAGGGTACAGGGGAAATTACTACGAGCAGTACTTC.

The rearrangement links TRBV10-3 to TRBJ2-1, with TRBD1 matching 9 bases. Germline V gene data show CDR1 as ENHRY and CDR2 as SYGVKD. This CDR3 region has 14 residues. J was trimmed by 3 bases and V by 10 bases; bases with no gene match: 7. CDR3 sequence: CASRTGEGYNEQFF. The CDR3 DNA reads TGTGCCAGCCGGACAGGGGAGGGCTACAATGAGCAGTTCTTC.

This clone was seen more than once but under ten times. The chain joins TRBV11-3 to TRBJ2-6; the D gene is possibly TRBD2 (6 bases). The CDR3 is 14 residues long. The germline V and J ends were trimmed by 8 bases and 2 bases, with 10 bases remaining between them. The germline V gene encodes CDR1 SGHNT and CDR2 YENEEA. CDR3 nucleotide sequence: TGTGCCAGCTCACCGGGGGCTGGGGCCAACGTCCTGACTTTC. This gives the protein CASSPGAGANVLTF.

The J gene is TRBJ1-1, the V gene TRBV7-8; D is undetermined. The CDR3 sequence is 13 residues long. V was trimmed by 1 base and J by 3 bases, leaving 6 bases between them. Germline V gene lookup returns CDR1 SGHVS and CDR2 FQNEAQ. The DNA for the CDR3 is TGTGCCAGCAGCTTAGGGCCGGACACTGAAGCTTTCTTT. It translates to CASSLGPDTEAFF.

This chain links TRBV11-2 with TRBJ2-1, with 9 bases aligning to TRBD1. Germline V gene sequence: CDR1 SGHAT, CDR2 FQNNGV. With 1 base clipped from V and 0 bases from J, the junction kept 7 bases outside the gene matches. The CDR3 is 18 residues long. The CDR3 sequence: CASSLGQGQGRSYNEQFF. The CDR3 nucleotides read TGTGCCAGCAGCTTAGGTCAGGGACAGGGACGCTCCTACAATGAGCAGTTCTTC.

The chain carries TRBV21-1 and TRBJ2-5; TRBD1 is the table's D call, not checked against the DNA. TRBV21-1 is a recognized pseudogene. The CDR3 loop spans 10 amino acids. The CDR3 DNA sequence: TGTGCCAGCAGCCAGGCAGGGGTAGACTTC. Translating gives CASSQAGVDF.

The chain recombines TRBV9 with TRBJ1-6; a weak D match, TRBD1 (6 bases). The CDR3 length is 14 residues. The V end lost 4 bases, the J end lost 12 bases, and 17 bases lay between the germline ends. The germline CDR1 and CDR2 sequences are SGDLS and YYNGEE. This chain's CDR3 is CASSNPGASKPLHF. In DNA, the CDR3 is TGTGCCAGCAGCAATCCGGGGGCTTCTAAACCCCTCCACTTT.

The chain employs TRBV15 and TRBJ1-4; D gene uncertain. V shed 5 bases and J shed 8 bases, with 12 bases lying between them. Germline V gene data show CDR1 as LNHNV and CDR2 as YYDKDF (reference sequence). The length of the CDR3 is 13 residues. CDR3 residues: CATSGRGLEKLFF. In DNA, the CDR3 is TGTGCCACCAGCGGCCGGGGATTGGAAAAACTGTTTTTT.

The gene calls are TRBV4-1 and TRBJ1-4; unclear D gene. CDR1 is MGHRA and CDR2 is YSYEKL in the germline V gene. With 2 bases removed from V and 7 bases from J, the gap between germline ends came to 8 bases. The CDR3 is made up of 13 amino acids. CDR3 amino acids: CASSQFESEKLFF. The CDR3 nucleotides are TGCGCCAGCAGCCAATTCGAGTCTGAAAAACTGTTTTTT.

V gene TRBV30 combines with J gene TRBJ2-4; D remains unclear. The V gene lost 2 bases and the J gene lost 0 bases, with 11 bases spanning the gap. The germline V gene has CDR1 GTSNPN and CDR2 SVGIG (reference sequence). The length of the CDR3 is 15 residues. CDR3 protein: CAWSSRKLAKNIQYF. The DNA for the CDR3 is TGTGCCTGGAGTTCCAGAAAACTAGCCAAAAACATTCAGTACTTC.

This clone occurred a few times. V gene TRBV19 combines with J gene TRBJ1-3, with D perhaps matching TRBD1 (6 bases). CDR1 and CDR2 from the germline V gene are LNHDA and SQIVND (reference sequence). V lost 9 bases and J lost 0, with 21 bases in between. The length of the CDR3 is 17 residues. The CDR3: CARPRSTGCYSGNTIYF. The CDR3 bases are TGTGCCAGACCTAGGAGCACAGGGTGCTACTCTGGAAACACCATATATTTT. Using reference TRBV19 and TRBJ1-3 for the parts outside the CDR3, the full variable domain is DGGITQSPKYLFRKEGQNVTLSCEQNLNHDAMYWYRQDPGQGLRLIYYSQIVNDFQKGDIAEGYSVSREKKESFPLTVTSAQKNPTAFYLCARPRSTGCYSGNTIYFGEGSWLTVV.

This clone was counted between two and nine times. The rearrangement uses TRBV6-5 and TRBJ2-7; 10 nucleotides match TRBD1. The CDR3 has 15 residues. V gave up 0 bases and J gave up 4 bases; unmatched junction bases: 3. Germline assignment: CDR1 MNHEY and CDR2 SVGAGI. The CDR3 DNA follows: TGTGCCAGCAGTTACTCGAAGGACAGGGGGTACGAGCAGTACTTC. This translates into CASSYSKDRGYEQYF.

This chain connects TRBV7-2 to TRBJ2-6, with D unclear. Germline V gene data show CDR1 as SGHTA and CDR2 as FQGNSA. There are 13 residues in the CDR3. Trimming cost V 3 bases and J 4 bases, with 4 bases left between them. This CDR3 reads CASSLTGANVLTF. The DNA of the CDR3 is TGTGCCAGCAGCTTGACCGGGGCCAACGTCCTGACTTTC.

The CDR3 sequence: CASSLDRVGDTQYF. CDR3 DNA: TGTGCCAGCAGTTTGGACAGGGTTGGGGATACGCAGTATTTT. The rearrangement links TRBV6-5 to TRBJ2-3; 8 nucleotides agree with TRBD1. CDR1 is MNHEY and CDR2 is SVGAGI in the germline V gene. This CDR3 contains 14 residues. V gave up 4 bases and J gave up 6 bases; unmatched junction bases: 6.

This clone appeared a few times. The chain joins TRBV2 to TRBJ2-3, with a possible D match to TRBD2 (5 bases). V was pared by 6 bases and J by 14 bases, with 21 bases between. Germline CDR1 reads SNHLY; CDR2 reads FYNNEI. The CDR3 contains 13 residues. The DNA of the CDR3 is TGTGCCAGCAGGCGGACTGCTTGGGATACGGGGTATTTT. Encoded protein: CASRRTAWDTGYF.

This sequence joins TRBV7-9 and TRBJ1-6; 10 bases agree with TRBD1. This CDR3 spans 17 amino acids. V dropped 1 base and J dropped 7; count of bases not matched to a gene: 7. Germline V gene lookup returns CDR1 SEHNR and CDR2 FQNEAQ (reference sequence). CDR3 nucleotide sequence: TGTGCCAGCAGCTTAGGACAGGGGGCTGTAGAAAATTCACCCCTCCACTTT. Its translation: CASSLGQGAVENSPLHF.

In its sample, this clone was seen a few times. The chain carries TRBV7-8 and TRBJ1-2; D might be TRBD1 (5 bases). The V end lost 6 bases, the J end lost 4 bases, and 12 bases lay between the germline ends. Germline values: CDR1 SGHVS, CDR2 FQNEAQ. CDR3 size: 13 residues. The CDR3 nucleotides read TGTGCCAGCAGTCCCCAGGGAAGCTATGGCTACACCTTC. Encoded protein: CASSPQGSYGYTF. The full variable domain, its missing parts supplied by reference TRBV7-8 and TRBJ1-2, is GAGVSQSPRYKVAKRGQDVALRCDPISGHVSLFWYQQALGQGPEFLTYFQNEAQLDKSGLPSDRFFAERPEGSVSTLKIQRTQQEDSAVYLCASSPQGSYGYTFGSGTRLTVV.

The sample holds a few counts of this clone. The chain joins TRBV2 to TRBJ1-6; D may be TRBD1 (5 bases). The ends were cut back, 1 base at V and 3 bases at J, with 10 bases in the middle. Germline V gives CDR1 SNHLY, CDR2 FYNNEI. The CDR3 totals 16 residues. The CDR3 here is CASSEEPGYYNSPLHF. The CDR3, as DNA: TGTGCCAGCAGTGAAGAACCAGGGTACTATAATTCACCCCTCCACTTT.

The rearrangement uses TRBV11-2 and TRBJ2-2; D may be TRBD1 (5 bases). The CDR3 runs 15 residues. The V end lost 8 bases, the J end lost 4 bases, and 17 bases lay between the germline ends. Germline loops: CDR1 SGHAT, CDR2 FQNNGV. The CDR3 is CASGEGRVFTGELFF. In nucleotides, the CDR3 is TGTGCCAGCGGTGAAGGCAGGGTATTCACCGGGGAGCTGTTTTTT. Together with reference TRBV11-2 and TRBJ2-2, the CDR3 gives the full variable domain: EAGVAQSPRYKIIEKRQSVAFWCNPISGHATLYWYQQILGQGPKLLIQFQNNGVVDDSQLPKDRFSAERLKGVDSTLKIQPAKLEDSAVYLCASGEGRVFTGELFFGEGSRLTVL.

This rearrangement joins TRBV7-9 to TRBJ1-5; no clear D. This CDR3 spans 13 amino acids. The V end was cut by 0 bases, the J end by 7 bases, with 7 bases between. Germline assignment: CDR1 SEHNR and CDR2 FQNEAQ (reference sequence). The CDR3, as DNA: TGTGCCAGCAGCTTAGCGGTGGGGCAGCCCCAGCATTTT. Protein: CASSLAVGQPQHF.

The CDR3 here is CASTKREAGDRVEQFF. The CDR3 DNA is TGTGCCAGTACTAAAAGGGAGGCAGGGGACAGGGTTGAGCAGTTCTTC. The chain links TRBV19 to TRBJ2-1; the match to TRBD1 covers 9 bases. Per the germline V gene, CDR1 is LNHDA and CDR2 is SQIVND (reference sequence). This CDR3 region has 16 residues. The junction had 16 bases not matched to a gene; V was cut back by 7 bases and J by 9 bases.

The table lists this clone with a count of one. The chain uses TRBV27 and TRBJ1-1; possibly TRBD1 for D (5 bases). Germline values: CDR1 MNHEY, CDR2 SMNVEV (reference sequence). Trimming took 4 bases from V and 5 from J, leaving 17 bases between them. CDR3 size: 15 residues. The CDR3 loop reads CASSSSSGMWTEAFF. Written as DNA, the CDR3 is TGTGCCAGCAGTTCCTCCTCAGGGATGTGGACTGAAGCTTTCTTT.